This T cell receptor (beta chain) was retrieved from a study of cytomegalovirus exposure and HLA in healthy donors. Study observations and caveats: A later analysis reportedly found that, within productive TCRs, an Asian-associated ancestry cluster had fewer N-insertions than the mean observed across the approximately 700 donors. There were several of the most significant clusters that appeared linked to common viral pathogens in a later analysis. Upon later analysis, HLA-associated TCR beta chains proved more clonally expanded than other, equally common chains.

V shed 5 bases and J shed 1 base, with 9 bases lying between them. Germline CDR1 SGDLS, CDR2 YYNGEE. The CDR3 extends over 14 amino acids. With respect to this clone: The antigen remains undetermined.

PCR used 60 Vbeta primers and 13 Jbeta primers. Repertoires were generated with immunoSEQ multiplex PCR, while TCRdb's copy carries only in-frame clones and drops some. The sample includes about 89,000 clones, roughly 67% seen only once; the top ten take approximately 2.2%. The TCR originated in a human donor in good health. The chain combines TRBV9 with TRBJ2-2; D is perhaps TRBD2 (7 bases). Sequenced material: PBMCs. The CDR3 protein is CASRAGQNTGELFF. DNA of the CDR3: TGTGCCAGCAGAGCGGGACAGAACACCGGGGAGCTGTTTTTT.